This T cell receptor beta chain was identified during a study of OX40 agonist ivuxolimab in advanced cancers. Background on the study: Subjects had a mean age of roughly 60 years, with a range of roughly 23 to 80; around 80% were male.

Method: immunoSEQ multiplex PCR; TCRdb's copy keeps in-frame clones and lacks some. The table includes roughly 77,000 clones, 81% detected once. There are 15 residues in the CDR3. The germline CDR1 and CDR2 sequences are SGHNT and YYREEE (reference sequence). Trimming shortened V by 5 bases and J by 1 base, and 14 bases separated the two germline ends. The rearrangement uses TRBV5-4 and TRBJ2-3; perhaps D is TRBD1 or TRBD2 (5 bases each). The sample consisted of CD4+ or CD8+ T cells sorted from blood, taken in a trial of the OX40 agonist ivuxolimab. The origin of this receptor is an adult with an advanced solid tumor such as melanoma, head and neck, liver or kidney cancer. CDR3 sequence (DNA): TGTGCCAGCAGGCGTGGGGGTGGCGGCACAGATACGCAGTATTTT. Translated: CASRRGGGGTDTQYF.